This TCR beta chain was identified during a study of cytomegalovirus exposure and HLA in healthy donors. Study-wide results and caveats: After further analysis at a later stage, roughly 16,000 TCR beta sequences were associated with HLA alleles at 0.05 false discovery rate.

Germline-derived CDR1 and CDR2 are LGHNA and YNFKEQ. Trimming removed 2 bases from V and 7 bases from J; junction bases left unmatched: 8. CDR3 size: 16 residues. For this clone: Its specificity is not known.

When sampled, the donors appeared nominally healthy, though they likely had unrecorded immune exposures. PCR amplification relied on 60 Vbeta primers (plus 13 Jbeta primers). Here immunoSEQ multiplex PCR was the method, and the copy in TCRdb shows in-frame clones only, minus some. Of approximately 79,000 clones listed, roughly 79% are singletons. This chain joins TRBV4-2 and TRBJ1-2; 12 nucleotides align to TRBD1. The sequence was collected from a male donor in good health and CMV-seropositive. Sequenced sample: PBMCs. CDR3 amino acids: CASSQSEGQGAGGYTF. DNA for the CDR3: TGTGCCAGCAGCCAAAGCGAGGGACAGGGGGCGGGTGGCTACACCTTC.